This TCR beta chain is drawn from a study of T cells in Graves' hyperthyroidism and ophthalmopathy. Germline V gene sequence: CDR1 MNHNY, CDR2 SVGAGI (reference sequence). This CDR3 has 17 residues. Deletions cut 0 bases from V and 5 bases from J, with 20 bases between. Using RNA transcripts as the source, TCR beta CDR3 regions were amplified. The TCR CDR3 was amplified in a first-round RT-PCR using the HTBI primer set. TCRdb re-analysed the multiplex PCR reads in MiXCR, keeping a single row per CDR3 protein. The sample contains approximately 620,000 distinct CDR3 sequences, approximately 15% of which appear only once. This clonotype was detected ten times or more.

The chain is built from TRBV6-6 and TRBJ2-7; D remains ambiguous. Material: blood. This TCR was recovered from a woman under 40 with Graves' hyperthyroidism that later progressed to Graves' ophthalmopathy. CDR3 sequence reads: CASSYSSLDPRFDEQYF. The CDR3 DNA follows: TGTGCCAGCAGTTACTCGAGCTTGGACCCAAGGTTCGACGAGCAGTACTTC.